These T cell receptor beta chains were read from a single sample in a study of monozygotic twins with inflammatory bowel disease. TCRdb reprocessed the 5' RACE reads and keeps a single row for each CDR3 protein, giving no DNA. The sample table includes 400,000 to 500,000 distinct CDR3 sequences. Source material: blood. All receptors derive from a human donor with ulcerative colitis or Crohn's disease, or a healthy co-twin of an affected twin (not recorded which). CDR3s include the opening cysteine and the closing phenylalanine or tryptophan.

>TRBV7-2|TRBJ2-3
CASSLRWDYADTQYF
>TRBV12-3/TRBV12-4|TRBJ2-1
CASSLFAAGLGNNEQFF
>TRBV7-3|TRBJ2-1
CASSLWGGAEQFF
>TRBV30|TRBJ1-1
CAWGRDTNTEAFF
>TRBV24-1|TRBJ2-1
CATSDSAVTTNEQFF
>TRBV25-1|TRBJ2-1
CASSTPGTTVGKQFF
>TRBV20-1|TRBJ1-1
CSARVNMNTEAFF
>TRBV30|TRBJ1-1
CAWSTTLNTEAFF
>TRBV2|TRBJ1-1
CASQSPHRLNTEAFF
>TRBV27|TRBJ1-1
CASKKNTEAFF
>TRBV7-2|TRBJ1-6
CASRPQGGAYNSPLHF
>TRBV5-4|TRBJ2-7
CASSFAGVHVQYF
>TRBV29-1|TRBJ1-4
CSVVVGNEKLFF
>TRBV18|TRBJ2-3
CASSRRQGPSDTQYF
>TRBV5-1|TRBJ1-1
CASSPQGQGRKAFF
>TRBV5-1|TRBJ1-6
CASSGRTGGDNSPLHF
>TRBV7-2|TRBJ1-3
CASSSGALRAGNTIYF
>TRBV5-1|TRBJ1-4
CASRRASTNEKLFF
>TRBV30|TRBJ2-7
CAWSEGLVYEQYF
>TRBV5-1|TRBJ2-7
CASSALQQGNYEQYF
>TRBV5-4|TRBJ2-2
CASSPAGQFTGELFF
>TRBV7-9|TRBJ2-7
CASSLEARVDEQYF
>TRBV10-3|TRBJ2-2
CATQRWVENTGELFF
>TRBV6-2/TRBV6-3|TRBJ1-2
CASSYAGSFNYGYTF
>TRBV19|TRBJ2-5
CASSPRGTRETQYF
>TRBV20-1|TRBJ2-5
CSAHRLAGGSGQETQYF
>TRBV29-1|TRBJ2-7
CSVLKNPPGNYEQYF
>TRBV15|TRBJ1-4
CATSRPGINEKLFF
>TRBV7-2|TRBJ1-2
CASSSDRGRVYYGYTF
>TRBV2|TRBJ2-7
CASLRFPLQEGDYEQYF
>TRBV7-2|TRBJ2-5
CASSFSWREGETQYF
>TRBV5-1|TRBJ2-1
CASSLTAPNSYNEQFF
>TRBV3-1|TRBJ2-2
CASSQGEDTGELFF
>TRBV7-9|TRBJ1-1
CASSFPGQGIFNTEAFF
>TRBV29-1|TRBJ2-3
CSGGISSGRTDTQYF
>TRBV12-3/TRBV12-4|TRBJ1-6
CASSFWTGSVGSPLHF
>TRBV6-6|TRBJ2-1
CASIGWGKRGEQFF
>TRBV20-1|TRBJ2-3
CSAGPGTDTQYF
>TRBV5-1|TRBJ1-1
CASSSGGGRTEAFF